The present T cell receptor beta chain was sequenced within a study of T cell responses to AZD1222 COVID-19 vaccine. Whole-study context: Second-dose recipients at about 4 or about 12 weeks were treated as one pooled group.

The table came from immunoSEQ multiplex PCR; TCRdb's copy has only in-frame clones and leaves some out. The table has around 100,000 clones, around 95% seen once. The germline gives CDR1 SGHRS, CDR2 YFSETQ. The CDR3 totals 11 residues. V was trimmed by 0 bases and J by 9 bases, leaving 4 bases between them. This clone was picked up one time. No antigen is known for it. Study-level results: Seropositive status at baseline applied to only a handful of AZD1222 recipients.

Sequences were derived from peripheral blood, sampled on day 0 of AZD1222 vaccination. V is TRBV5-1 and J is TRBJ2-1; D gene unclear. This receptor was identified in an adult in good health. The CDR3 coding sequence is TGCGCCAGCAGCTTGGGTGGTGAGCAGTTCTTC. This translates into CASSLGGEQFF.